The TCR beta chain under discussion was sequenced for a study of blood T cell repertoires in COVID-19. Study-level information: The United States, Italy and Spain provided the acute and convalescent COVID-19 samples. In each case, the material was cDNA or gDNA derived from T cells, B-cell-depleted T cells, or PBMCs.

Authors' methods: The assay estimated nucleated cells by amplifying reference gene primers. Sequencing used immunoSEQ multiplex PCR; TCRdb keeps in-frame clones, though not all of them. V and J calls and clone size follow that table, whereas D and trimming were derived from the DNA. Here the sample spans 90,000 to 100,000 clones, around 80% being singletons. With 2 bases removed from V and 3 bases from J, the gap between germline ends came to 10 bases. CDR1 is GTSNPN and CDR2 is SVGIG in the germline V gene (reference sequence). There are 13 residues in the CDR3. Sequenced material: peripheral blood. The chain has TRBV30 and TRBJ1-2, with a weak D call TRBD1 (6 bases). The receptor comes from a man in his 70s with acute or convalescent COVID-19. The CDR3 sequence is CAWSKNRDYGYTF. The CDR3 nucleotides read TGTGCCTGGAGTAAGAACAGGGACTATGGCTACACCTTC.